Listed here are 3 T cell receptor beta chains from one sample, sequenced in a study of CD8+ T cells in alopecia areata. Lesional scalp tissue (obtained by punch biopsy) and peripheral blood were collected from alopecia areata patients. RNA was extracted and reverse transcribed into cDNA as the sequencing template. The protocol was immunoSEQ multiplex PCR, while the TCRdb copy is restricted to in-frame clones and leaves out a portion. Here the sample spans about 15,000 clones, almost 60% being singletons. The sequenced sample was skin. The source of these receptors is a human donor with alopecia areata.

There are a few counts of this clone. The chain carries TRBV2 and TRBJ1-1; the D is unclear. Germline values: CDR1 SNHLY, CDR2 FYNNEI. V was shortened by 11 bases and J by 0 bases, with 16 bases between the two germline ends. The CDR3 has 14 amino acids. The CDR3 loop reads CAGGPAEMNTEAFF. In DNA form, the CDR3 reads TGTGCCGGCGGGCCGGCTGAGATGAACACTGAAGCTTTCTTT.

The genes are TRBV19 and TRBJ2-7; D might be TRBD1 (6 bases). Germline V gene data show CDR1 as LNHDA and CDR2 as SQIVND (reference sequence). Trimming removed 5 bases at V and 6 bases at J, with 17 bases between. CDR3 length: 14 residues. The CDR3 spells CASSPSGTRFEQYF. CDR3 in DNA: TGTGCCAGTAGTCCCTCCGGGACAAGGTTCGAGCAGTACTTC.

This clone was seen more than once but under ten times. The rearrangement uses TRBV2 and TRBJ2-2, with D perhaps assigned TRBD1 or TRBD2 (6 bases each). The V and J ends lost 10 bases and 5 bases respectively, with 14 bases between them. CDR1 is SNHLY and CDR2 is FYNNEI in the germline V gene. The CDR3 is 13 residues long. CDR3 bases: TGTGCCATTAATGGGGGGCGAACCGGGGAGCTGTTTTTT. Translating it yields CAINGGRTGELFF.